This T cell receptor (beta chain) appears in the sequencing data of a study of T cells in Graves' hyperthyroidism and ophthalmopathy. This clonotype was observed many times. Researchers took RNA transcripts and amplified the TCR beta CDR3 regions from them. The HTBI primer set drove a first-round RT-PCR of the TCR CDR3. Each CDR3 protein gets one entry after TCRdb re-called the multiplex PCR reads with MiXCR. The sample holds about 600,000 distinct CDR3 sequences, 11% to 15% seen once. V lost 3 bases and J 9 bases, leaving 15 bases between the germline ends. The germline V gene has CDR1 SGHVS and CDR2 FQNEAQ. The length of the CDR3 is 14 residues. Fresh 10 ml peripheral blood yielded PBMCs.

The chain combines TRBV7-8 with TRBJ2-1; a weak D match, TRBD2 (5 bases). The specimen sequenced was blood. This TCR derives from a woman between 18 and 29 years old with Graves' ophthalmopathy. The DNA of the CDR3 is TGTGCCAGCAGCTTTTCTACGGACTGGGCTGAGCAGTTCTTC. Encoded protein: CASSFSTDWAEQFF.